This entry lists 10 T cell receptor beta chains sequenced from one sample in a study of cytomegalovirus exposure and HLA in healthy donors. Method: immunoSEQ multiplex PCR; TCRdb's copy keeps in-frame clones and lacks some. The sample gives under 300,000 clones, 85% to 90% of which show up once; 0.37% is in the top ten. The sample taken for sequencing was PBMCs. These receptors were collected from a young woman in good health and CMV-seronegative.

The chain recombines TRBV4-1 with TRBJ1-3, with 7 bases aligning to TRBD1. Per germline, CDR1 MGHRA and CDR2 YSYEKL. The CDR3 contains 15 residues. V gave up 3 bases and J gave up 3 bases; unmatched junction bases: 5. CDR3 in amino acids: CASSQSRGFGNTIYF. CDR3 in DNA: TGCGCCAGCAGCCAGAGCAGGGGGTTTGGAAACACCATATATTTT.

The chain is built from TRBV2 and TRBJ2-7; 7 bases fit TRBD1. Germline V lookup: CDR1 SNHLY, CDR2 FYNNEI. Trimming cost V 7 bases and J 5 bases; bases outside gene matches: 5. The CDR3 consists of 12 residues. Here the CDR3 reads CASTRGPNEQYF. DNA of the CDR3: TGTGCCAGCACAAGGGGGCCTAACGAGCAGTACTTC. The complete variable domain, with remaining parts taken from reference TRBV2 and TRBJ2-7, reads EPEVTQTPSHQVTQMGQEVILRCVPISNHLYFYWYRQILGQKVEFLVSFYNNEISEKSEIFDDQFSVERPDGSNFTLKIRSTKLEDSAMYFCASTRGPNEQYFGPGTRLTVT.

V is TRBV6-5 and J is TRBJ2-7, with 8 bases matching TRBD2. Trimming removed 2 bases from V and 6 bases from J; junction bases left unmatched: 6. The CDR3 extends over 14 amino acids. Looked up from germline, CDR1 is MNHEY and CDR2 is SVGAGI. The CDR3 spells CASSYVLAGREQYF. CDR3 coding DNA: TGTGCCAGCAGTTACGTCCTAGCGGGCCGCGAGCAGTACTTC.

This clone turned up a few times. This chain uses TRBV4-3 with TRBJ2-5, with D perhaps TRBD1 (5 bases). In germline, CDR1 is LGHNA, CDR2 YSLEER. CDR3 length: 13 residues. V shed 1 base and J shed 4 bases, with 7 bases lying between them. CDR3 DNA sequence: TGCGCCAGCAGCCAAGTGCAGGGAGAGACCCAGTACTTC. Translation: CASSQVQGETQYF.

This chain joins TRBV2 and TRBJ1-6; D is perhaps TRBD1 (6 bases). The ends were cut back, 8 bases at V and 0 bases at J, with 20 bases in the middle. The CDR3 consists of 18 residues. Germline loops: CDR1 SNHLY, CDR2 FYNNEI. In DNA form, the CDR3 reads TGTGCCAGCTCCCCCCGGGACATAAGGAGCTCCTATAATTCACCCCTCCACTTT. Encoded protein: CASSPRDIRSSYNSPLHF. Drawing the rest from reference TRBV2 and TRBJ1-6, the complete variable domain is EPEVTQTPSHQVTQMGQEVILRCVPISNHLYFYWYRQILGQKVEFLVSFYNNEISEKSEIFDDQFSVERPDGSNFTLKIRSTKLEDSAMYFCASSPRDIRSSYNSPLHFGNGTRLTVT.

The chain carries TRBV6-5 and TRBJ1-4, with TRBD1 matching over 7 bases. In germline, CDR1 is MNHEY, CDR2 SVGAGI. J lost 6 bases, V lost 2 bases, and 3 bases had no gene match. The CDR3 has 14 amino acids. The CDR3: CASSYRGGDEKLFF. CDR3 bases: TGTGCCAGCAGTTACAGAGGGGGCGATGAAAAACTGTTTTTT.

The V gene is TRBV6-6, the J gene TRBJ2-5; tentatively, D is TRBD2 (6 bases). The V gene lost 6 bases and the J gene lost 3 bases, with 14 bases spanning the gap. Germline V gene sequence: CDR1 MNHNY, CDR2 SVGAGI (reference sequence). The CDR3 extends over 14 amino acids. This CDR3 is CASRPLAPEETQYF. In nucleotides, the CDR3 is TGTGCCAGCAGACCACTAGCCCCGGAAGAGACCCAGTACTTC.

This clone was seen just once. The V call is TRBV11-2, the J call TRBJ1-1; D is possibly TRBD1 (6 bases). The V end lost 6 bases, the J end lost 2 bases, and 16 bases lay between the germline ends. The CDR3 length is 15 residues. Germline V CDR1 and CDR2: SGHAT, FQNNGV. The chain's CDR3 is CASRFPGTSNTEAFF. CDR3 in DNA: TGTGCCAGCAGATTCCCCGGGACATCCAACACTGAAGCTTTCTTT.

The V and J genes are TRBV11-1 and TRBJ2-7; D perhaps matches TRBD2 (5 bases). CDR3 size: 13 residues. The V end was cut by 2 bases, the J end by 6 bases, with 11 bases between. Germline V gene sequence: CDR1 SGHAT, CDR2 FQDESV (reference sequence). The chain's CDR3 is CASSLTPRAEQYF. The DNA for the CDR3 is TGTGCCAGCAGCTTAACTCCGAGGGCCGAGCAGTACTTC.

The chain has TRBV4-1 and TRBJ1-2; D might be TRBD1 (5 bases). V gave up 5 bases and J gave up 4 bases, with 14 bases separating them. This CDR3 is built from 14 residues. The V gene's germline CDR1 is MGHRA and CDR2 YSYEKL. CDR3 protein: CASSGGVLGYGYTF. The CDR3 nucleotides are TGCGCCAGCAGCGGGGGGGTGTTAGGCTATGGCTACACCTTC.